The subject of this entry is one T cell receptor (beta chain). Its binding antigen is unknown. Base qualities are not recorded, but no much larger clone differs from it by a single base. Sequenced using an Illumina HiSeq 1500. TCRdb reran the public reads through fastp at Q25 and MiXCR, keeping productive beta chains. Each entry merges the rows of one CDR3 protein and shows their most common DNA and genes. The sample table shows hundreds of thousands of distinct CDR3 sequences, and 30% to 40% are seen once. Clones ranked in the top ten supply around an eighth of the sample. The treatment or condition label on this specimen signifies: in vitro stimulation with specific CMV peptide epitopes to enrich CMV-specific T cells. The CDR3 holds 16 amino acids from the cysteine to the phenylalanine. The read is trimmed to its CDR3 DNA, 48 bases read in frame from base 1. The germline ends are 21 bases apart after V is trimmed by 10 bases and J by 3 bases.

The record originates from a study of T cell repertoires in cytomegalovirus infection (dated by TCRdb to the late 2010s). A note on the overall study: Recently identified HLA-C-restricted CMV epitopes, whose presentation resists viral immunomodulation, were targeted by peptide stimulations together with well-studied HLA-B-restricted epitopes. Donor HLA type was relevant to the analysis, because carriage of CMV infection together with the matching HLA type was indicated by public TCR beta signatures. Overall study outcomes, separate from this receptor: The ex vivo response was dominated by HLA-C-restricted CMV-specific TCR beta clonotypes, and the single most frequent clonotype in two of eight donors was supplied by these HLA-C-restricted clonotypes. In both this cohort and an independent cohort of some 370 donors, the cumulative frequency of public TCR beta family members distinguished carriers of CMV infection plus the relevant HLA type.

Material: cultured CD8+ T cells from PBMCs, obtained from culture after CMV antigen stimulation. The chain was built from TRBV12-3 or TRBV12-4 and TRBJ2-2; the D gene assignment is ambiguous. The receptor was isolated from a human donor in good health (CMV status not recorded). Some clones in this sample may be carry-over from other donors' samples. The CDR3 in this case is CAIKTSDPRDTGELFF. The sequenced DNA is TGTGCCATCAAGACGTCTGACCCTCGTGACACCGGGGAGCTGTTTTTT.